The source of this T cell receptor beta chain is a study of T cells in Graves' hyperthyroidism and ophthalmopathy. RNA transcripts served as the template for amplifying TCR beta CDR3 regions. Primed by the HTBI set, a first-round RT-PCR was run on the TCR CDR3. Via MiXCR, TCRdb re-called the multiplex PCR reads, giving one row per CDR3 protein. Found here are about 640,000 distinct CDR3 sequences, less than 25% of them singletons; the top ten hold roughly 30%. V lost 0 bases and J 5 bases, leaving 12 bases between the germline ends. CDR3 length: 16 amino acids. Germline values: CDR1 SGHRS, CDR2 YFSETQ.

The sequence derives from a man aged 30-40 years with Graves' ophthalmopathy. The chain uses TRBV5-1 and TRBJ1-6, with D maybe TRBD1 (5 bases). The sample was blood. DNA for the CDR3: TGCGCCAGCAGCTTGGCCGGGACGGCGAATAATTCACCCCTCCACTTT. Protein product: CASSLAGTANNSPLHF.